This T cell receptor beta chain came from a study of PD-L1 blockade in urothelial cancer. Study as a whole: Between 0 and 3 chemotherapy regimens preceded treatment for each patient. Blood yielded a median of around 150,000 T cells per sample. The analyses of blood took place 3 weeks (second dose) and 6 weeks after treatment start. Study-wide results and limits: At 3 weeks on treatment, tumor-associated clones expanded more with durable benefit.

As for time point: peripheral blood 6 weeks after treatment start. The CDR3 loop spans 16 amino acids. Between the trimmed V and J ends, which lost 5 bases and 3 bases, there was a span of 17 bases. Germline assignment: CDR1 SGHAT and CDR2 FQNNGV. Regarding this clone: What it recognizes is unknown.

The method was immunoSEQ multiplex PCR; TCRdb's version includes in-frame clones alone and lacks a portion of them. The profile shows around 100,000 clones, around 93% of them singletons. V usage is TRBV11-2 and J usage is TRBJ1-3; the D is unclear. Here the sequenced sample was PBMCs, taken around atezolizumab (anti-PD-L1) treatment. This clonotype was obtained from a man aged 55-75 years with urothelial cancer. The CDR3, as DNA: TGTGCCAGCAGCGACGCCTCCGCGCGGATTGGAAACACCATATATTTT. Amino acid sequence: CASSDASARIGNTIYF.